This T cell receptor beta chain was sequenced for a study of cytomegalovirus exposure and HLA in healthy donors. Study-level background: The roughly 120 validation repertoires used the same platform as the 650 to 850 first-cohort repertoires (as reported by a later analysis).

A roughly 120-subject validation cohort, separate from the approximately 610-subject first cohort, supplied the donors. Sequencing was performed with immunoSEQ multiplex PCR; in TCRdb, only in-frame clones are kept and a portion is missing. The table records 150,000 to 200,000 clones, roughly 88% of them present only once. Trimming removed 0 bases from V and 4 bases from J, with 16 bases in between. Looked up from germline, CDR1 is SEHNR and CDR2 is FQNEAQ (reference sequence). This CDR3 spans 17 amino acids. The origin of this receptor is a woman under 30 in good health and CMV-seronegative. The genes are TRBV7-9 and TRBJ1-5; D may be TRBD1 (6 bases). Material: PBMCs. CDR3 nucleotide sequence: TGTGCCAGCAGCTTAGCGGGTACTGGGGGCTGGAATCAGCCCCAGCATTTT. Its translation is CASSLAGTGGWNQPQHF.